A selection of T cell receptor beta chains follows, all from one sample in a study of blood T cell repertoires in COVID-19. Here immunoSEQ multiplex PCR was the method, and the copy in TCRdb shows in-frame clones only, minus some. The table shows about 190,000 clones, with about 86% occurring only once. The sequenced sample consisted of peripheral blood. These receptors all come from a woman in her seventies with COVID-19, enrolled during active disease. Each CDR3 is given without its conserved first and last residue. The order of the fields is J gene, D gene, V gene, CDR3 protein. D genes are given only for firm matches.

>TRBJ2-1|TRBD1|TRBV5-4
ASSLVTGVNEQF
>TRBJ1-1|NA|TRBV10-3
AISGHTGNTEAF
>TRBJ2-2|TRBD1|TRBV6-5
ASNSGTGSTGELF
>TRBJ2-7|TRBD2|TRBV2
ASRSLGLAGGY
>TRBJ2-5|TRBD2|TRBV10-3
AISAGGQETQY
>TRBJ1-6|TRBD1|TRBV30
AWTNRDRRNSPLH
>TRBJ2-1|TRBD2|TRBV4-2
ASSQVRLAVPSYNEQF
>TRBJ2-5|TRBD2|TRBV25-1
ASSGTPGTSGETQY
>TRBJ2-2|TRBD2|TRBV2
ASMGTSRVGELF
>TRBJ1-1|NA|TRBV6-6
ASTDKGRGGNTEAF
>TRBJ1-2|TRBD1|TRBV5-8
ASSLTGPNYGYT
>TRBJ1-2|TRBD1|TRBV7-2
ASSLRGQGSNGYT
>TRBJ1-2|TRBD1|TRBV28
ASSWGQLAVKGYT
>TRBJ1-5|TRBD1|TRBV19
ASSSRDRVAGQPQH